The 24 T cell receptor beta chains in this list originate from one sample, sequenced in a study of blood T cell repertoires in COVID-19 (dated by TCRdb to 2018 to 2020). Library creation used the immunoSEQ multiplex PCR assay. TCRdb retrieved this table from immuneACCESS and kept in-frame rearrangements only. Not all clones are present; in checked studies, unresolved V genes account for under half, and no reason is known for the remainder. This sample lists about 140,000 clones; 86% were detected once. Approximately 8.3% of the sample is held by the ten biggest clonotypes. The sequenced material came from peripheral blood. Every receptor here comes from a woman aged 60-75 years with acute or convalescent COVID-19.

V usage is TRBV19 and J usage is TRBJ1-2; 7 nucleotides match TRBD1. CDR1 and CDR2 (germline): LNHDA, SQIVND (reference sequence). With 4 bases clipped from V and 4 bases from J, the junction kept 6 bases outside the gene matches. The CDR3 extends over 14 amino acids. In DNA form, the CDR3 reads TGTGCCAGTAGTAGCCCGGGACAGATCTATGGCTACACCTTC. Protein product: CASSSPGQIYGYTF.

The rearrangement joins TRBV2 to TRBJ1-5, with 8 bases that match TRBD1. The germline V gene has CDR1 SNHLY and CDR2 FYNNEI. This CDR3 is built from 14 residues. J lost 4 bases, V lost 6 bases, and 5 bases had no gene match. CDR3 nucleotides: TGTGCCAGCAGCATCCGACAGGGGAATCAGCCCCAGCATTTT. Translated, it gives CASSIRQGNQPQHF.

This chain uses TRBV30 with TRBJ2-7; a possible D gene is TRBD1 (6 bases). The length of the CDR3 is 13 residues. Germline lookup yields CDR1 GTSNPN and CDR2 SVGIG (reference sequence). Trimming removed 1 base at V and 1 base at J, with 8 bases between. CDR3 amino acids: CAWSAGQSYEQYF. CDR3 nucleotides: TGTGCCTGGAGTGCCGGACAGTCCTACGAGCAGTACTTC.

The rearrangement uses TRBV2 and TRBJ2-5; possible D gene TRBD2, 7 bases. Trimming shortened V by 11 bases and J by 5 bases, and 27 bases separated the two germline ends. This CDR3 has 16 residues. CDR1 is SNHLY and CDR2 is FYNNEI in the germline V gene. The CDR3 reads CARWGGRGGAWETQYF. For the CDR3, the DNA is TGTGCCCGCTGGGGGGGGCGGGGCGGGGCTTGGGAGACCCAGTACTTC.

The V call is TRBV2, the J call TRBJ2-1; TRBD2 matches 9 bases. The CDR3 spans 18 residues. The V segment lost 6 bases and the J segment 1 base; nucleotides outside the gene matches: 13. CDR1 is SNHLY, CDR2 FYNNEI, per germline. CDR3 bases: TGTGCCAGCAGCCGAGATAGCGGGGGACCAATATCCTACAATGAGCAGTTCTTC. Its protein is CASSRDSGGPISYNEQFF.

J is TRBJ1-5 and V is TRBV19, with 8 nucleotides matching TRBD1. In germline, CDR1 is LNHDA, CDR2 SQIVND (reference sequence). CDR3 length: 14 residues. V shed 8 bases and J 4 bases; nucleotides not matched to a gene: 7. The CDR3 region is CASLTGTGNQPQHF. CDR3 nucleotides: TGTGCCAGTCTGACCGGGACAGGTAATCAGCCCCAGCATTTT.

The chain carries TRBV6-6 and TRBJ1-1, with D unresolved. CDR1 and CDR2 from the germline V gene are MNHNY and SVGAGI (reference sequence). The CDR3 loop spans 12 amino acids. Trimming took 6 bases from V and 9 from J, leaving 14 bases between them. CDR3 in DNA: TGTGCCAGCAGGCAAGAAGGACTCAAAGCTTTCTTT. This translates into CASRQEGLKAFF.

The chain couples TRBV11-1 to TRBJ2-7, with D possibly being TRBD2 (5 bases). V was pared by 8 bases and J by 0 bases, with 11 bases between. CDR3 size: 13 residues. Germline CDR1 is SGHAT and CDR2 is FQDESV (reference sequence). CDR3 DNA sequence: TGTGCCAGCGCCATCCGGGGCTCCTACGAGCAGTACTTC. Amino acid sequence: CASAIRGSYEQYF.

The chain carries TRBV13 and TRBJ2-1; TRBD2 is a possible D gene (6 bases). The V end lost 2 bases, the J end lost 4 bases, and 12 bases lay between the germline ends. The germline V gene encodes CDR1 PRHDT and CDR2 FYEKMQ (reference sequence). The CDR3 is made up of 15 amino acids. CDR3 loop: CASSLFKRVYNEQFF. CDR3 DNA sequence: TGTGCCAGCAGCTTATTCAAGCGGGTTTACAATGAGCAGTTCTTC.

Here the CDR3 DNA reads TGTGCCACGGGACGTGGGGGCCGCAATCAGCCCCAGCATTTT. The encoded protein is CATGRGGRNQPQHF. This rearrangement joins TRBV6-5 to TRBJ1-5, with D perhaps matching TRBD1 (6 bases). This CDR3 is 14 amino acids long. CDR1 is MNHEY and CDR2 is SVGAGI in the germline V gene. Trimming took off 10 bases at V and 2 bases at J, with 15 bases between the two ends.

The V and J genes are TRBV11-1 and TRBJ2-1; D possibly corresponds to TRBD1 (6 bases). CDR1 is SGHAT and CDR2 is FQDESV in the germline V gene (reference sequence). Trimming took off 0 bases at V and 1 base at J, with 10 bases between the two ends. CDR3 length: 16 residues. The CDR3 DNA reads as TGTGCCAGCAGCTTAGCCGGACAGTTTTCCTACAATGAGCAGTTCTTC. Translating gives CASSLAGQFSYNEQFF.

This CDR3 is CAGGRAGWKAFF. The CDR3 region has the DNA TGTGCCGGGGGGAGGGCCGGCTGGAAAGCTTTCTTT. This rearrangement joins TRBV30 to TRBJ1-1; possibly TRBD1 for D (5 bases). Germline loops: CDR1 GTSNPN, CDR2 SVGIG (reference sequence). The germline V and J ends were trimmed by 8 bases and 9 bases, with 19 bases remaining between them. The CDR3 is 12 residues long.

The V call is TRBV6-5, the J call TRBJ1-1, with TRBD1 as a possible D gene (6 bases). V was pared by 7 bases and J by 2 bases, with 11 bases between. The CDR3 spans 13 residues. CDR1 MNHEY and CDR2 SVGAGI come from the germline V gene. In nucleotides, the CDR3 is TGTGCCAGCACGAACAGGGCTAACACTGAAGCTTTCTTT. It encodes CASTNRANTEAFF.

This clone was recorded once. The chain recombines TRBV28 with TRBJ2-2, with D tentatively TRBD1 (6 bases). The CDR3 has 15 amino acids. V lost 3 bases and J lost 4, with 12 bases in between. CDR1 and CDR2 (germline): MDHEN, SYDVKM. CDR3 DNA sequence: TGTGCCAGCAGTTTTAACAGGGCCCTCACCGGGGAGCTGTTTTTT. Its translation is CASSFNRALTGELFF.

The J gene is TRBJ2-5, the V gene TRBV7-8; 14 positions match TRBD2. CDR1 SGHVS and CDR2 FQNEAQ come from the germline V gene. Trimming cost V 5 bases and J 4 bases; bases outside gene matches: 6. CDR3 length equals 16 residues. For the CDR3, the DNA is TGTGCCAGCAGCAACTCGGGACTAGCGGGGGTAGAGACCCAGTACTTC. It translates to CASSNSGLAGVETQYF.

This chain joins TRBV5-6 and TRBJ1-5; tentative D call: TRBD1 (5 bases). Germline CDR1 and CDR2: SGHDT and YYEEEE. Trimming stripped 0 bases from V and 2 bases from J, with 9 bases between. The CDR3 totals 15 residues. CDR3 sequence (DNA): TGTGCCAGCAGCTTGGCGGGGGAGGGCAATCAGCCCCAGCATTTT. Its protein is CASSLAGEGNQPQHF. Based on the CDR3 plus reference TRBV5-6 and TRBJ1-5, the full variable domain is DAGVTQSPTHLIKTRGQQVTLRCSPKSGHDTVSWYQQALGQGPQFIFQYYEEEERQRGNFPDRFSGHQFPNYSSELNVNALLLGDSALYLCASSLAGEGNQPQHFGDGTRLSIL.

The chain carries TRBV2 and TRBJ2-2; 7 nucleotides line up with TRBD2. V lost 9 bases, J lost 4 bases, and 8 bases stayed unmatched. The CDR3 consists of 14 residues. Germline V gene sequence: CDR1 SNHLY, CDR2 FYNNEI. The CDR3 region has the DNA TGTGCCAGGGGGCGCGGGGGAGGCACCGGGGAGCTGTTTTTT. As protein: CARGRGGGTGELFF.

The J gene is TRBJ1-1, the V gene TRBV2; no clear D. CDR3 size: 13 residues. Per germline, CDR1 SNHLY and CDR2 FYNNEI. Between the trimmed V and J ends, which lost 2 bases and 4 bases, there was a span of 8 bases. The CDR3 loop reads CASSELEGTEAFF. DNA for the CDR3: TGTGCCAGCAGTGAATTAGAGGGCACTGAAGCTTTCTTT. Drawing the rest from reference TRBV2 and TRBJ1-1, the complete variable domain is EPEVTQTPSHQVTQMGQEVILRCVPISNHLYFYWYRQILGQKVEFLVSFYNNEISEKSEIFDDQFSVERPDGSNFTLKIRSTKLEDSAMYFCASSELEGTEAFFGQGTRLTVV.

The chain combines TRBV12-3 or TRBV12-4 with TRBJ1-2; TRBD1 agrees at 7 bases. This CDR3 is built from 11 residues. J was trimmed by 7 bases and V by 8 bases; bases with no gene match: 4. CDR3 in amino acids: CASAQGPGYTF. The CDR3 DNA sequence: TGTGCCAGCGCACAGGGGCCTGGCTACACCTTC.

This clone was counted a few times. CDR3 DNA: TGTGCCAGTAGTTACGGGACAGGGTATGGCTACACCTTC. Amino acid sequence: CASSYGTGYGYTF. The chain joins TRBV19 to TRBJ1-2, with 9 bases aligning to TRBD1. The CDR3 is 13 amino acids. Germline-derived CDR1 and CDR2 are LNHDA and SQIVND (reference sequence). Unmatched junction bases numbered 3, after V lost 5 bases and J lost 5 bases.

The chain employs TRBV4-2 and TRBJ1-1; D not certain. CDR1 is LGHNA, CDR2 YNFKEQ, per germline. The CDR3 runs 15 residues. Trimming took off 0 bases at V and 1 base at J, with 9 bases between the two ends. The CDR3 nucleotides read TGTGCCAGCAGCCAAGATAAATGGAGGAACACTGAAGCTTTCTTT. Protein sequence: CASSQDKWRNTEAFF.

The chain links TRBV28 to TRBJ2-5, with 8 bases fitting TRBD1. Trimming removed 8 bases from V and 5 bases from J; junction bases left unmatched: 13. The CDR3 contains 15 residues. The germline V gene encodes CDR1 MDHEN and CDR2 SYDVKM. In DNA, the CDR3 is TGTGCCAGCCACTACGAGGCAGGGGGCGTCGAGACCCAGTACTTC. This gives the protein CASHYEAGGVETQYF.

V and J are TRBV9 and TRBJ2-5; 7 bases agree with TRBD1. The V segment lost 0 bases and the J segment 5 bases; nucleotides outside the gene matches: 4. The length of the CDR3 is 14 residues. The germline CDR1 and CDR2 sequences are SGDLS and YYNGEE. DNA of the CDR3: TGTGCCAGCAGCGTAGAGGGCAGGGGGGAGACCCAGTACTTC. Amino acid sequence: CASSVEGRGETQYF.

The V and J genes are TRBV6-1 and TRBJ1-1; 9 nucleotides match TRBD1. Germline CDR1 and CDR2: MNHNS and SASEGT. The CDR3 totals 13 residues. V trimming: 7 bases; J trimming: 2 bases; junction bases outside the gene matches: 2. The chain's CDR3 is CASTTGGNTEAFF. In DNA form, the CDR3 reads TGTGCCAGCACCACAGGGGGCAACACTGAAGCTTTCTTT.